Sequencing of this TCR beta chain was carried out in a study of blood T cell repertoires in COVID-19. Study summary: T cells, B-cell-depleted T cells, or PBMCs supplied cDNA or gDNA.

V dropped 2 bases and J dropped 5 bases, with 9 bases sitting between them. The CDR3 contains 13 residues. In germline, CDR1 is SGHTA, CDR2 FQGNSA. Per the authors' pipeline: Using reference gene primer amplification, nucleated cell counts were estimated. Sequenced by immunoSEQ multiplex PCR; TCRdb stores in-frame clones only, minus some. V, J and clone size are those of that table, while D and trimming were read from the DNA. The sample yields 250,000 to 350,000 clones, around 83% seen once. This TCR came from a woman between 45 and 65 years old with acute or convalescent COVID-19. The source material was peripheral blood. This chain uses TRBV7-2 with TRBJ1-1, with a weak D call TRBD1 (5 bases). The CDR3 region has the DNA TGTGCCAGCAGCTTACAGGGATGGACTGAAGCTTTCTTT. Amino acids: CASSLQGWTEAFF. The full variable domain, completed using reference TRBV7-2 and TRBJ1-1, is GAGVSQSPSNKVTEKGKDVELRCDPISGHTALYWYRQSLGQGLEFLIYFQGNSAPDKSGLPSDRFSAERTGGSVSTLTIQRTQQEDSAVYLCASSLQGWTEAFFGQGTRLTVV.